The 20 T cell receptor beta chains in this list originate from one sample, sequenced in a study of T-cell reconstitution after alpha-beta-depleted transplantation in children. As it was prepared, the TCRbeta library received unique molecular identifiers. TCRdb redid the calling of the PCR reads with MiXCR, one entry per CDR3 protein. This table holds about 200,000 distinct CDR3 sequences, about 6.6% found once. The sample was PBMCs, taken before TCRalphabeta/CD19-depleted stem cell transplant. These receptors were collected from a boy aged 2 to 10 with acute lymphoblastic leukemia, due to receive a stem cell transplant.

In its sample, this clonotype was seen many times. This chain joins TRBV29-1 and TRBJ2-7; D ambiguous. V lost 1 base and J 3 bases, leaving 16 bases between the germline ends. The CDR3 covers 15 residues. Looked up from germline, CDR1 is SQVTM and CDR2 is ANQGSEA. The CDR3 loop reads CSVEALPANYYEQYF. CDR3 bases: TGCAGCGTTGAAGCCCTACCAGCTAACTACTACGAGCAGTACTTC.

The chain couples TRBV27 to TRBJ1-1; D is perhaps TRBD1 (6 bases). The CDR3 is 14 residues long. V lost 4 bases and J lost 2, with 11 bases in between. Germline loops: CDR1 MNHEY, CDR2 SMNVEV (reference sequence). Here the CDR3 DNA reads TGTGCCAGCAGTTCGATCAGGGGAAACACTGAAGCTTTCTTT. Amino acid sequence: CASSSIRGNTEAFF.

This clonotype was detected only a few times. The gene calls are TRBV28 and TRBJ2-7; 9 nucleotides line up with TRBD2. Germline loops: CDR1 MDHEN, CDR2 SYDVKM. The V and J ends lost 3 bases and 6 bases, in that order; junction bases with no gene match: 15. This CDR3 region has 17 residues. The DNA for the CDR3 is TGTGCCAGCAGTTTCTTTACAGGACCGGGACTAGCATCCGAGCAGTACTTC. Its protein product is CASSFFTGPGLASEQYF. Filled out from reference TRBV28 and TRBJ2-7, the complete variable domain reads DVKVTQSSRYLVKRTGEKVFLECVQDMDHENMFWYRQDPGLGLRLIYFSYDVKMKEKGDIPEGYSVSREKKERFSLILESASTNQTSMYLCASSFFTGPGLASEQYFGPGTRLTVT.

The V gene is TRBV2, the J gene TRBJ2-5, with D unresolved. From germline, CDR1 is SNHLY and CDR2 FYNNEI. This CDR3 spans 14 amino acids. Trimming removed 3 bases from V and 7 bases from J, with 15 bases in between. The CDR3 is CASSDSPRAGTQYF. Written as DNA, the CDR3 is TGTGCCAGCAGTGACTCCCCTCGAGCCGGGACCCAGTACTTC.

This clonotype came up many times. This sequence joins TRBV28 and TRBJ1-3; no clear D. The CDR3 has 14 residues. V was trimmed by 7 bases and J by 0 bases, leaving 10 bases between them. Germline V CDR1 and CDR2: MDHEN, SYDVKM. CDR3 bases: TGTGCCAGCACCGAAACTTACTCTGGAAACACCATATATTTT. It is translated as CASTETYSGNTIYF. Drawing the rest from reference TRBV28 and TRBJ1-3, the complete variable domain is DVKVTQSSRYLVKRTGEKVFLECVQDMDHENMFWYRQDPGLGLRLIYFSYDVKMKEKGDIPEGYSVSREKKERFSLILESASTNQTSMYLCASTETYSGNTIYFGEGSWLTVV.

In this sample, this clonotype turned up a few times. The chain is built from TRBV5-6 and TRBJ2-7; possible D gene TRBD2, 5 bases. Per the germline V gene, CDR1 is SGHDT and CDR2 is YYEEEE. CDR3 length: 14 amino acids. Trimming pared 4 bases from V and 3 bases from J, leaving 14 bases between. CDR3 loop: CASSSGGGYYEQYF. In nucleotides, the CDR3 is TGTGCCAGCAGCAGCGGCGGCGGATACTACGAGCAGTACTTC.

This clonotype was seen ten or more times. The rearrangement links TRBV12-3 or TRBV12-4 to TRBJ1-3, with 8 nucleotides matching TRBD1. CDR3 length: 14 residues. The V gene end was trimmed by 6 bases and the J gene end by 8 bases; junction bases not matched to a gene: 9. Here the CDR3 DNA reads TGTGCCAGCAGGAAGGACAGGGAGGTAGACACCATATATTTT. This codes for CASRKDREVDTIYF.

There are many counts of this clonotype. CDR3 sequence reads: CASSFVGERETQYF. CDR3 nucleotides: TGTGCCAGCAGCTTTGTAGGGGAACGGGAGACCCAGTACTTC. This chain joins TRBV7-9 and TRBJ2-5; the D gene is possibly TRBD1 (5 bases). V was trimmed by 3 bases and J by 5 bases, leaving 13 bases between them. This CDR3 is 14 amino acids long. The V gene's germline CDR1 is SEHNR and CDR2 FQNEAQ (reference sequence).

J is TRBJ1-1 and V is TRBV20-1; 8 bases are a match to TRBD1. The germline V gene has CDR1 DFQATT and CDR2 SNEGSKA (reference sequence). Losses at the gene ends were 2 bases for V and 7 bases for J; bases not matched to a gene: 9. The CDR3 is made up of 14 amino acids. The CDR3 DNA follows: TGCAGTGCTAGACAACGGACAGGGTACTTTGAAGCTTTCTTT. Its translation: CSARQRTGYFEAFF.

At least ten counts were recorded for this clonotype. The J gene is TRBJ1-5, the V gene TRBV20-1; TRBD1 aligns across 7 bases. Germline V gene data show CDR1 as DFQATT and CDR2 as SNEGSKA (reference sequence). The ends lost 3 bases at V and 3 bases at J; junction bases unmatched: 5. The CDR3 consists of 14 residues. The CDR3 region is CSASPGQVNQPQHF. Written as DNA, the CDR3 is TGCAGTGCTAGTCCCGGACAGGTCAATCAGCCCCAGCATTTT.

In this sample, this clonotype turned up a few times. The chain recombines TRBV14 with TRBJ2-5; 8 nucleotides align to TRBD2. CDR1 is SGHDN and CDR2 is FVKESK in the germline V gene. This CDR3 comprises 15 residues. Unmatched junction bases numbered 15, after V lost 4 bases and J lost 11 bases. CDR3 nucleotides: TGTGCCAGCAGCCCTCTGACTAGTCCCGGGACTAGTCAGTACTTC. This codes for CASSPLTSPGTSQYF.

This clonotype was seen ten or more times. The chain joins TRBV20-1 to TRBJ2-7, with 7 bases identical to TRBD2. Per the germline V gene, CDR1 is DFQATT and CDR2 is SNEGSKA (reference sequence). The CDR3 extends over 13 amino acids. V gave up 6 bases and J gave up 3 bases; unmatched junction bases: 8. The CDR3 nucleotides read TGCAGTGCCCTAGCGGAACCATACTACGAGCAGTACTTC. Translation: CSALAEPYYEQYF.

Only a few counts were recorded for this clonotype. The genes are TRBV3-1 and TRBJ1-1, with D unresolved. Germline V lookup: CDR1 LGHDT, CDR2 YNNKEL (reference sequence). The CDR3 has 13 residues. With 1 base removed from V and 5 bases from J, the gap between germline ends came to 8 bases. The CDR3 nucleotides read TGTGCCAGCAGCCAAGGAGCGGATACTGAAGCTTTCTTT. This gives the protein CASSQGADTEAFF.

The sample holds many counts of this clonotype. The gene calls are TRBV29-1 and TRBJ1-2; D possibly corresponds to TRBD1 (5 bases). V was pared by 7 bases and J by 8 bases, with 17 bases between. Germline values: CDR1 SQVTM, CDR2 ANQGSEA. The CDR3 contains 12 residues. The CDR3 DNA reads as TGCAGCGCAATGGGCCGGGGGGAGGGCTACACCTTC. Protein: CSAMGRGEGYTF.

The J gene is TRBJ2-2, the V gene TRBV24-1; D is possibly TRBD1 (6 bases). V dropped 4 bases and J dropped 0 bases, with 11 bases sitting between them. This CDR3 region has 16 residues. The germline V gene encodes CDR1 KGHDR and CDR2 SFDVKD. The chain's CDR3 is CATSDLQGPNTGELFF. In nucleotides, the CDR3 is TGTGCCACCAGTGACTTACAGGGACCGAACACCGGGGAGCTGTTTTTT.

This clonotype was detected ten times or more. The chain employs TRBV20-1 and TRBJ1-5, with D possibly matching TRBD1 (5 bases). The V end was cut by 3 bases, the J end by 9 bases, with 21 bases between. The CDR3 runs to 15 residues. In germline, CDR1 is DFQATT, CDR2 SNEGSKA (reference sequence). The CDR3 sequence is CSASLDRGQPGPQHF. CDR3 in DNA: TGCAGTGCTAGCCTTGACAGAGGCCAACCGGGGCCCCAGCATTTT.

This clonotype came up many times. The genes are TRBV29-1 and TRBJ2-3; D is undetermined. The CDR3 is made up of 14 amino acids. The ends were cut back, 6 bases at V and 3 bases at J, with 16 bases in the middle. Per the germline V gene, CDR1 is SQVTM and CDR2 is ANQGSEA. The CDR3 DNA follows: TGCAGCGTCCCTATGGGGTCGTGGACAGATACGCAGTATTTT. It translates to CSVPMGSWTDTQYF.

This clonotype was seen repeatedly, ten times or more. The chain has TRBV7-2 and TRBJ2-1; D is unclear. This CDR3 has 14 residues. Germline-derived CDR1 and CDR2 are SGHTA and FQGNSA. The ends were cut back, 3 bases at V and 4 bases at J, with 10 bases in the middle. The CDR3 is CASSLFSTYNEQFF. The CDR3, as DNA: TGTGCCAGCAGCTTGTTTTCCACTTACAATGAGCAGTTCTTC.

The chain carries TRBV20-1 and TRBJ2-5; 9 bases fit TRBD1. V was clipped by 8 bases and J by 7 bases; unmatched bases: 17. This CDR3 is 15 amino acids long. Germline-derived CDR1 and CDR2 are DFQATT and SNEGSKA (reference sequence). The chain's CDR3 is CSINLQGAPWGTQYF. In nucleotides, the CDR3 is TGCAGTATTAATTTACAGGGGGCGCCCTGGGGGACCCAGTACTTC.

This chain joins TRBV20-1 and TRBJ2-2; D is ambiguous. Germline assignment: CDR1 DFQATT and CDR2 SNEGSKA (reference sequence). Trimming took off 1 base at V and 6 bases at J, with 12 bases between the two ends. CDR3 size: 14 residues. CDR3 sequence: CSARVRPDPGELFF. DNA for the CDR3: TGCAGTGCTAGAGTGAGGCCAGATCCCGGGGAGCTGTTTTTT.